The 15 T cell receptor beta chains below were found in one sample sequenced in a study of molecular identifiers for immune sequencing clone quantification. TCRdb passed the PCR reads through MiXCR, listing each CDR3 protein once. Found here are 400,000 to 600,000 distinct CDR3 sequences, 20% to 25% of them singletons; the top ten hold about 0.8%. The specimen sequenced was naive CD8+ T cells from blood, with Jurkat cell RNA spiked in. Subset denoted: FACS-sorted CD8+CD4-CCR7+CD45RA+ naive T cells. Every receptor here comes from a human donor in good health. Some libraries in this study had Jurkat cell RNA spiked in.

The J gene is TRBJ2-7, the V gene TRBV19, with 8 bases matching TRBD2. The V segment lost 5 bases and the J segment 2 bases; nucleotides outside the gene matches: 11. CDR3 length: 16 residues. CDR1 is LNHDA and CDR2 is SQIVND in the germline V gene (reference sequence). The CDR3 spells CASSPEVAGPAYEQYF. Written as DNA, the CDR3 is TGTGCCAGTAGTCCCGAGGTAGCGGGGCCCGCCTACGAGCAGTACTTC.

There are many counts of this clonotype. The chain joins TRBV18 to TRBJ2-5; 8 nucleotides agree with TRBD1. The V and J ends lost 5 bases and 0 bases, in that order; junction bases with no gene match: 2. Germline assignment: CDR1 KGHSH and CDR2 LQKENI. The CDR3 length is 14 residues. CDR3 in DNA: TGTGCCAGCTCAGAGGACAGGGACCAAGAGACCCAGTACTTC. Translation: CASSEDRDQETQYF.

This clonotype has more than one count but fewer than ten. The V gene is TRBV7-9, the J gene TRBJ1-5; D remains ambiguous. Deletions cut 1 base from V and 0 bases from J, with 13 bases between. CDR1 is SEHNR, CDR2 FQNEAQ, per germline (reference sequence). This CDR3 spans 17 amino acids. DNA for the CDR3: TGTGCCAGCAGCTTAGGGGAGGATTCCTATAGCAATCAGCCCCAGCATTTT. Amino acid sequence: CASSLGEDSYSNQPQHF.

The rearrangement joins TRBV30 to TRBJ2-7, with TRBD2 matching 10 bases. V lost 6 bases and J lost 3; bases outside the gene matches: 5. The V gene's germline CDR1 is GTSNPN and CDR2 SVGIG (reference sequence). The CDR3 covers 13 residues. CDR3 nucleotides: TGTGCCTGCCACCGGACTAGCGGCTACGAGCAGTACTTC. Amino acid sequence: CACHRTSGYEQYF.

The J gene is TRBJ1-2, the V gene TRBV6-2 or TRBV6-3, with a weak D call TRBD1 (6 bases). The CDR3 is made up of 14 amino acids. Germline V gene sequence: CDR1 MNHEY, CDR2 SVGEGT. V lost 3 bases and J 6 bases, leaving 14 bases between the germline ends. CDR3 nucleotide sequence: TGTGCCAGCAGTTATTCAGGGGCTATGGATGGCTACACCTTC. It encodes CASSYSGAMDGYTF.

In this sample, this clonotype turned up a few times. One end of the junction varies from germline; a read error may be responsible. The CDR3 here is CASSATSGYYDEQFF. In DNA form, the CDR3 reads TGTGCCAGTAGTGCGACTAGCGGTTACTACGATGAGCAGTTCTTC. V and J are TRBV19 and TRBJ2-1; 9 bases line up with TRBD2. CDR1 is LNHDA and CDR2 is SQIVND in the germline V gene (reference sequence). CDR3 size: 15 residues.

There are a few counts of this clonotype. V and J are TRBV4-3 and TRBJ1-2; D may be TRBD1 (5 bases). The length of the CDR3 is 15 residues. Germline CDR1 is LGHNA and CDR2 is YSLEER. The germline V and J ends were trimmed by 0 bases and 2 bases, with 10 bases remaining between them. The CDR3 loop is CASSQDEGRNYGYTF. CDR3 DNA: TGCGCCAGCAGCCAAGACGAGGGGAGAAACTATGGCTACACCTTC.

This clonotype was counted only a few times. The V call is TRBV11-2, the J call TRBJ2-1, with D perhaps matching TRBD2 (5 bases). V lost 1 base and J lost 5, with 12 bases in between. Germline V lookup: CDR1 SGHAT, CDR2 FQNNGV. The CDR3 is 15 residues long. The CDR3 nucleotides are TGTGCCAGCAGCTTAGGGTCGGGGAGCAACAATGAGCAGTTCTTC. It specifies CASSLGSGSNNEQFF.

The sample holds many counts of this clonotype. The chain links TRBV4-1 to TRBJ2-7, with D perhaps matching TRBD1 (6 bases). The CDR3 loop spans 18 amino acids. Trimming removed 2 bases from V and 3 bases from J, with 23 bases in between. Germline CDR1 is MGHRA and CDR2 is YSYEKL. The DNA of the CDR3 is TGCGCCAGCAGCCAACATCAACCCGGCCGGGACATTTTCTACGAGCAGTACTTC. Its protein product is CASSQHQPGRDIFYEQYF.

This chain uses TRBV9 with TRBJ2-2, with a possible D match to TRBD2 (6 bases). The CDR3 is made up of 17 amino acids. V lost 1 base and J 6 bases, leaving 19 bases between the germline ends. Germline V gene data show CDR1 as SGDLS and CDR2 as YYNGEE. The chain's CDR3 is CASSVSGTPGGSGELFF. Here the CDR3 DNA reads TGTGCCAGCAGCGTATCCGGGACTCCAGGCGGTTCCGGGGAGCTGTTTTTT.

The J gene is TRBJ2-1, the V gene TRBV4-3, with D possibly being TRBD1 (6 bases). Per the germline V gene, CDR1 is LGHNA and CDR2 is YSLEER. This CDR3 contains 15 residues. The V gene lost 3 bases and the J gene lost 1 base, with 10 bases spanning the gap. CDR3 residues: CASSQGHLSYNEQFF. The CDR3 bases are TGCGCCAGCAGCCAGGGACACCTTTCCTACAATGAGCAGTTCTTC.

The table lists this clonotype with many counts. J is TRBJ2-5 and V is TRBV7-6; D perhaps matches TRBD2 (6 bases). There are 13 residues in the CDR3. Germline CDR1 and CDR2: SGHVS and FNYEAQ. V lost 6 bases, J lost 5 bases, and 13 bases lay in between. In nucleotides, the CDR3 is TGTGCCAGCAGAACGGGACTGACCGAGACCCAGTACTTC. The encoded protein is CASRTGLTETQYF. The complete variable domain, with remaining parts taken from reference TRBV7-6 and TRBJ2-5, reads GAGVSQSPRYKVTKRGQDVALRCDPISGHVSLYWYRQALGQGPEFLTYFNYEAQQDKSGLPNDRFSAERPEGSISTLTIQRTEQRDSAMYRCASRTGLTETQYFGPGTRLLVL.

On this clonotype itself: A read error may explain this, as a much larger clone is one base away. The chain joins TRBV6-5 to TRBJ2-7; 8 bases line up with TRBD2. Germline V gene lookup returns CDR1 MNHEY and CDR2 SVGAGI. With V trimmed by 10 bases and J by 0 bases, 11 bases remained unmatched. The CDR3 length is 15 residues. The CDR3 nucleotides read TGTGCCAACAGACCCCCGGGGGGGAGCTCCTACGAGCAGTACTTC. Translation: CANRPPGGSSYEQYF.

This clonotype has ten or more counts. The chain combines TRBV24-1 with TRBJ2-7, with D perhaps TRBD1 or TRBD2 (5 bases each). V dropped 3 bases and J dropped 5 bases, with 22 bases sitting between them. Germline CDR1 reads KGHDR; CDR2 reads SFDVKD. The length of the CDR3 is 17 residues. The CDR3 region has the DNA TGTGCCACCAGTGATCCTGGGGACGTCCTTGGGCCGGACGAGCAGTACTTC. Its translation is CATSDPGDVLGPDEQYF.

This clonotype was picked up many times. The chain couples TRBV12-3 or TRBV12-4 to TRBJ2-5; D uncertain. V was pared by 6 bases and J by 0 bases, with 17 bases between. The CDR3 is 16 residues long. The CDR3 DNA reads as TGTGCCAGCAGCCGAAGTCGGCGGAGCGACCAAGAGACCCAGTACTTC. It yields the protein CASSRSRRSDQETQYF.